This T cell receptor (beta chain) was identified during a study of CD8+CD57+ T cells in acquired aplastic anemia. Sequencing involved patients with CD8+CD57+ cell expansion previously shown by flow cytometry. The template used for profiling TCR beta VDJ and CDR3 was genomic DNA. TCRdb redid the calling of the reads with MiXCR, one entry per CDR3 protein. The table shows 150,000 to 200,000 distinct CDR3 sequences, with roughly 65% occurring only once. The CDR3 is 13 amino acids. V shed 0 bases and J shed 5 bases, with 4 bases lying between them. Per the germline V gene, CDR1 is SGHTA and CDR2 is FQGTGA. This clonotype came up a few times.

Input material: sorted CD4+, CD8+, or CD8+CD57+ T cells (not recorded which) from PBMCs. This chain connects TRBV7-3 to TRBJ1-4; no clear D. This clonotype originated in a human donor with aplastic anemia. The CDR3 sequence is CASSLTVNEKLFF. The CDR3 DNA sequence: TGTGCCAGCAGCTTAACGGTGAATGAAAAACTGTTTTTT. The entire variable domain, with the rest obtained from reference TRBV7-3 and TRBJ1-4, is as follows: GAGVSQTPSNKVTEKGKYVELRCDPISGHTALYWYRQSLGQGPEFLIYFQGTGAADDSGLPNDRFFAVRPEGSVSTLKIQRTERGDSAVYLCASSLTVNEKLFFGSGTQLSVL.